This T cell receptor (beta chain) was observed in a study of T-cell memory formation after mild COVID-19 (dated by TCRdb to about 2021). With regard to the full study: Most TCR sequence clusters were specific to one of the two donors. The cohort was made up of two young adult volunteers, one female and one male, who were previously healthy. In a couple of donors, T-cell clones that expanded and contracted after mild COVID-19 were tracked by sequencing TCRalpha and TCRbeta repertoires over time. On the study overall, not on this receptor specifically: Contracting CD4+ clones appeared mostly in the CM and EM memory subsets, whereas CD8+ clones were enriched in EMRA. SARS-CoV-2 specificity of the second-wave clones peaking on day 37 was not confirmed. Some responding clones were found in pre-infection memory, which suggests that pre-existing cross-reactive memory T cells took part in the SARS-CoV-2 response. Clones contracting from day 15 to 85 had balanced CD4/CD8 phenotypes, while a second wave expanding from day 15 to 37 was biased towards CD4+. Only a couple of mild cases were covered by the study, and larger cohorts that include severe cases with pre-infection samples were considered necessary.

This clonotype was found a few times. Its antigen is still unknown. Per-nucleotide qualities are absent, and no much larger clonotype sits a single base away. Ficoll-Paque density gradient centrifugation was used to isolate PBMCs. The CDR3 sequence holds 15 residues, the cysteine and phenylalanine included. The DNA shown is the 45-base CDR3, in frame from base 1. CDR1 and CDR2, per the germline V gene, are SGHTA and FQGNSA. Trimming takes 5 bases from V and 0 bases from J, and the germline ends sit 12 bases apart. The sequencer listed for this sample is Illumina NovaSeq 6000. TCRalpha and TCRbeta cDNA libraries were built by 5'RACE with constant-segment primers, adding sample barcodes and unique molecular identifiers. RNA was extracted from every sample with Trizol reagent. Library amplification was performed in two PCR steps, and a second sample barcode and Illumina TruSeq adapters were introduced in the second step. Libraries were sequenced on an Illumina NovaSeq with 2 x 150 bp paired-end reads. From the authors' description of their analysis: Reads were demultiplexed and collapsed into UMI-guided consensus sequences with migec v1.2.7. Using mixcr v2.1.11, UMI consensuses were aligned to TRA and TRB V and J templates and then assembled into clonotypes. Expanded or contracted clonotypes were those called significant by both edgeR and NoisET, with noise models trained on biological replicates. For edgeR calls, the cutoffs were a false discovery rate-adjusted p below 0.01 and a log2 fold-change threshold of 1. As an exploratory analysis of dynamics, max-normalized trajectories of the 1000 most abundant clonotypes were examined by PCA with hierarchical clustering. The CD4 or CD8 phenotype of responding clones was assigned using the separately sequenced CD4+ and CD8+ repertoires. The raw public reads went through TCRdb reprocessing: fastp at Q25, MiXCR clone calling, in-frame beta chains kept. Every entry covers one CDR3 protein and lists the most common genes and DNA from its rows. TCRdb, not the original authors, processed these V and J calls. For this sample the table gives about 470,000 distinct CDR3 sequences, of which 20% to 30% were detected only once. About 12% of the sample lies in the top ten.

The source of this sequence is an adult woman who had mild COVID-19 (a few samples of this study predate the infection). The sample titles of this study are shuffled in the database, so cell type and time point are left out; the donor was told from shared clones. The sequence joins TRBV7-2 to TRBJ2-3; TRBD2 might be the D gene, on 6 matching bases. The sequencing input was PBMCs or a T cell subset sorted from them (not recorded which). The bases read TGTGCCAGCAGCCGAATAGCGGACAGCACAGATACGCAGTATTTT. The translation is CASSRIADSTDTQYF.